The 30 T cell receptor beta chains presented below share a single source sample, sequenced in a study of Graves' ophthalmopathy and Graves' hyperthyroidism. TCR beta CDR3 amplification used RNA transcripts. Second-round multiplex PCR came after a first-round RT-PCR that employed HTBI primers. TCRdb re-analysed the multiplex PCR reads in MiXCR, keeping a single row per CDR3 protein. The data contain roughly 700,000 distinct CDR3 sequences, roughly 40% of them singletons. Material for sequencing was peripheral blood. The receptors derive from an adult man with Graves' ophthalmopathy.

The chain links TRBV7-8 to TRBJ2-7; 8 nucleotides align to TRBD2. This CDR3 spans 18 amino acids. With V trimmed by 0 bases and J by 2 bases, 12 bases remained unmatched. The germline gives CDR1 SGHVS, CDR2 FQNEAQ. The CDR3 sequence is CASSLAGSGGRFPYEQYF. In DNA, the CDR3 is TGTGCCAGCAGCTTAGCAGGGTCGGGAGGGCGATTTCCCTACGAGCAGTACTTC.

A few counts support this clonotype. The chain employs TRBV25-1 and TRBJ1-3; TRBD1 is a possible D gene (5 bases). The CDR3 contains 14 residues. V was trimmed by 5 bases and J by 0 bases, leaving 8 bases between them. The V gene's germline CDR1 is MGHDK and CDR2 SYGVNS. DNA for the CDR3: TGTGCCAGCAGTCGGACAAACTCTGGAAACACCATATATTTT. Translation gives CASSRTNSGNTIYF.

The chain employs TRBV29-1 and TRBJ2-5; D uncertain. The germline V gene has CDR1 SQVTM and CDR2 ANQGSEA. Deletions cut 8 bases from V and 5 bases from J, with 9 bases between. The CDR3 covers 10 residues. The CDR3 here is CSLERETQYF. The DNA of the CDR3 is TGCAGCTTGGAGAGGGAGACCCAGTACTTC.

V is TRBV6-1 and J is TRBJ2-2, with D possibly called TRBD1 or TRBD2 (5 bases each). CDR3 length: 15 residues. The germline gives CDR1 MNHNS, CDR2 SASEGT. V dropped 6 bases and J dropped 6 bases, with 17 bases sitting between them. The CDR3 region has the DNA TGTGCCAGCAGGTCCCGGGACCGCGGGTCCGGGGAGCTGTTTTTT. It specifies CASRSRDRGSGELFF.

This clonotype came up a few times. The chain carries TRBV6-2 or TRBV6-3 and TRBJ1-1, with D unresolved. Trimming pared 4 bases from V and 4 bases from J, leaving 13 bases between. The V gene's germline CDR1 is MNHEY and CDR2 SVGEGT. The CDR3 has 14 residues. The CDR3 DNA follows: TGTGCCAGCAGTTTCTCTCCTGTGGGCACTGAAGCTTTCTTT. It is translated as CASSFSPVGTEAFF.

The V call is TRBV11-2, the J call TRBJ1-4, with D tentatively TRBD1 (6 bases). The length of the CDR3 is 15 residues. V lost 1 base and J 5 bases, leaving 11 bases between the germline ends. Germline V CDR1 and CDR2: SGHAT, FQNNGV. CDR3 in amino acids: CASSLASGGNEKLFF. The CDR3 DNA follows: TGTGCCAGCAGCTTAGCCAGCGGGGGCAATGAAAAACTGTTTTTT.

This clonotype was picked up a small number of times. The chain joins TRBV12-3 or TRBV12-4 to TRBJ1-4; D may be TRBD1 (6 bases). The V end lost 4 bases, the J end lost 6 bases, and 12 bases lay between the germline ends. The CDR3 has 14 residues. The CDR3 DNA follows: TGTGCCAGCAGTTGGGGGGGCGCCCATGAAAAACTGTTTTTT. This sequence encodes CASSWGGAHEKLFF.

The chain couples TRBV19 to TRBJ2-7; no definite D call. The CDR3 contains 14 residues. The V gene's germline CDR1 is LNHDA and CDR2 SQIVND (reference sequence). V shed 6 bases and J shed 0 bases, with 12 bases lying between them. DNA of the CDR3: TGTGCCAGTAGAAGATACTCAAGCTCCTACGAGCAGTACTTC. Its protein product is CASRRYSSSYEQYF.

V is TRBV2 and J is TRBJ2-3; D might be TRBD2 (6 bases). Germline V gives CDR1 SNHLY, CDR2 FYNNEI. V was shortened by 7 bases and J by 4 bases, with 18 bases between the two germline ends. This CDR3 has 15 residues. The CDR3 region is CASTEEGLEADTQYF. The CDR3 nucleotides are TGTGCCAGCACCGAAGAGGGACTTGAGGCAGATACGCAGTATTTT.

The chain carries TRBV24-1 and TRBJ2-7; D is perhaps TRBD1 (5 bases). The CDR3 totals 13 residues. Germline CDR1 is KGHDR and CDR2 is SFDVKD. V lost 6 bases and J 3 bases, leaving 11 bases between the germline ends. The CDR3 DNA is TGTGCCACCAGTCCCGGAAGGGGCTACGAGCAGTACTTC. It specifies CATSPGRGYEQYF.

The chain uses TRBV7-9 and TRBJ2-7; 7 bases agree with TRBD2. The germline CDR1 and CDR2 sequences are SEHNR and FQNEAQ (reference sequence). Trimming took 4 bases from V and 2 from J; bases not matched to a gene: 5. The CDR3 is made up of 14 amino acids. In DNA, the CDR3 is TGTGCCAGCAGCTACGTTGGGGGGGCCTACGAGCAGTACTTC. It codes for CASSYVGGAYEQYF.

This clonotype appeared many times. The chain links TRBV29-1 to TRBJ1-5; D is possibly TRBD1 (5 bases). The ends were cut back, 6 bases at V and 7 bases at J, with 16 bases in the middle. The CDR3 is 13 amino acids. From germline, CDR1 is SQVTM and CDR2 ANQGSEA. The CDR3 loop reads CSVARGAGQPQHF. CDR3 DNA: TGCAGCGTGGCGAGAGGGGCTGGGCAGCCCCAGCATTTT.

The V gene is TRBV14, the J gene TRBJ2-2; tentative D call: TRBD2 (5 bases). The CDR3 spans 13 residues. The V end was cut by 1 base, the J end by 6 bases, with 6 bases between. The germline gives CDR1 SGHDN, CDR2 FVKESK. In DNA form, the CDR3 reads TGTGCCAGCAGCCAAGGGACTCCCGGGGAGCTGTTTTTT. Encoded protein: CASSQGTPGELFF.

The chain carries TRBV7-9 and TRBJ2-7, with TRBD1 as a possible D gene (6 bases). Germline V gene lookup returns CDR1 SEHNR and CDR2 FQNEAQ (reference sequence). The CDR3 runs to 14 residues. V lost 5 bases and J lost 6, with 17 bases in between. The CDR3 nucleotides are TGTGCCAGCAGCCACCCGGGGCAGGGGTCCGAGCAGTACTTC. Translation: CASSHPGQGSEQYF.

The rearrangement joins TRBV10-3 to TRBJ1-1, with 10 bases aligning to TRBD1. The germline V gene encodes CDR1 ENHRY and CDR2 SYGVKD. The CDR3 has 15 amino acids. Losses at the gene ends were 10 bases for V and 6 bases for J; bases not matched to a gene: 14. CDR3 residues: CASRDPGQGWAEAFF. In DNA, the CDR3 is TGTGCCAGCAGGGATCCGGGACAGGGGTGGGCTGAAGCTTTCTTT.

As for this clonotype: A much larger clonotype is one base distant, so this may be a read error. V usage is TRBV29-1 and J usage is TRBJ2-5, with 7 bases identical to TRBD2. The CDR3 is made up of 14 amino acids. J gave up 0 bases and V 4 bases, and 5 bases lay outside the gene matches. Germline CDR1 reads SQVTM; CDR2 reads ANQGSEA. The chain's CDR3 is CSVGGGQYQETQYF. The CDR3 DNA sequence: TGCAGCGTTGGCGGGGGTCAGTACCAAGAGACCCAGTACTTC. The entire variable domain, with the rest obtained from reference TRBV29-1 and TRBJ2-5, is as follows: SAVISQKPSRDICQRGTSLTIQCQVDSQVTMMFWYRQQPGQSLTLIATANQGSEATYESGFVIDKFPISRPNLTFSTLTVSNMSPEDSSIYLCSVGGGQYQETQYFGPGTRLLVL.

The sample holds a few counts of this clonotype. The junction shows a germline mismatch at one end, possibly a read error. The J gene is TRBJ1-5, the V gene TRBV24-1; TRBD1 matches 7 bases. This CDR3 contains 16 residues. Per germline, CDR1 KGHDR and CDR2 SFDVKD. The CDR3 bases are TGTGCCAGCAGTGACCAGGGGGTCTGGGGCAATCAGCCCCAGCATTTT. Translating gives CASSDQGVWGNQPQHF.

The chain couples TRBV11-2 to TRBJ2-5, with D perhaps given as TRBD1 or TRBD2 (6 bases each). V was trimmed by 5 bases and J by 6 bases, leaving 22 bases between them. The CDR3 loop spans 16 amino acids. Germline V gene data show CDR1 as SGHAT and CDR2 as FQNNGV. The CDR3 coding sequence is TGTGCCAGCAGCCCAAATCCCGGGGGCGCCCCAAAGACCCAGTACTTC. Protein product: CASSPNPGGAPKTQYF.

This clonotype was counted between two and nine times. This chain uses TRBV20-1 with TRBJ1-5; maybe TRBD1 (5 bases). The CDR3 consists of 14 residues. V lost 3 bases and J lost 3, with 12 bases in between. CDR1 and CDR2 from the germline V gene are DFQATT and SNEGSKA (reference sequence). The CDR3 loop is CSASSGGFNQPQHF. The CDR3 DNA follows: TGCAGTGCTAGCTCCGGGGGATTCAATCAGCCCCAGCATTTT.

V is TRBV10-1 and J is TRBJ2-5, with no clear D. The germline CDR1 and CDR2 sequences are WNHNN and SYGVQD (reference sequence). V was trimmed by 6 bases and J by 7 bases, leaving 12 bases between them. This CDR3 is 12 amino acids long. The DNA for the CDR3 is TGCGCCAGCAGGGGCGAAGAAGGGACCCAGTACTTC. It codes for CASRGEEGTQYF.

The chain is built from TRBV15 and TRBJ1-1, with D possibly being TRBD1 (6 bases). Between the trimmed V and J ends, which lost 11 bases and 6 bases, there was a span of 25 bases. This CDR3 has 15 amino acids. The germline V gene encodes CDR1 LNHNV and CDR2 YYDKDF (reference sequence). CDR3 nucleotide sequence: TGTGCCTGGAGTGCCCCGGGGGCAGGGAAAGCTGAAGCTTTCTTT. Amino acid sequence: CAWSAPGAGKAEAFF.

The J gene is TRBJ1-1, the V gene TRBV7-9, with D tentatively TRBD1 (5 bases). The CDR3 sequence is 14 residues long. Trimming took off 1 base at V and 6 bases at J, with 12 bases between the two ends. The V gene's germline CDR1 is SEHNR and CDR2 FQNEAQ (reference sequence). The CDR3 nucleotides are TGTGCCAGCAGCTTAGGGGGGTCTTACGCTGAAGCTTTCTTT. As protein: CASSLGGSYAEAFF.

The chain is built from TRBV25-1 and TRBJ2-2; 11 positions match TRBD2. This CDR3 contains 19 residues. Germline V gene lookup returns CDR1 MGHDK and CDR2 SYGVNS. V trimming: 5 bases; J trimming: 0 bases; junction bases outside the gene matches: 11. CDR3 sequence (DNA): TGTGCCAGCAGTTTTTTCGCTAGCGGGGGGACGTCGAACACCGGGGAGCTGTTTTTT. Translated, it gives CASSFFASGGTSNTGELFF.

V gene TRBV7-9 combines with J gene TRBJ2-5; unclear D gene. Trimming shortened V by 5 bases and J by 1 base, and 8 bases separated the two germline ends. This CDR3 has 13 amino acids. The germline V gene has CDR1 SEHNR and CDR2 FQNEAQ (reference sequence). CDR3 sequence reads: CASSQASQETQYF. CDR3 nucleotide sequence: TGTGCCAGCAGCCAAGCCTCCCAAGAGACCCAGTACTTC.

This clonotype was recorded a few times. This rearrangement joins TRBV25-1 to TRBJ2-2, with 10 bases that match TRBD1. Germline values: CDR1 MGHDK, CDR2 SYGVNS. V lost 5 bases, J lost 5 bases, and 5 bases stayed unmatched. This CDR3 has 15 residues. The chain's CDR3 is CASSSGQGWTGELFF. In nucleotides, the CDR3 is TGTGCCAGCAGTTCGGGACAGGGGTGGACCGGGGAGCTGTTTTTT.

This chain connects TRBV7-3 to TRBJ2-5, with 11 bases matching TRBD2. The V and J ends lost 3 bases and 4 bases, in that order; junction bases with no gene match: 4. Germline-derived CDR1 and CDR2 are SGHTA and FQGTGA. The CDR3 length is 15 residues. As DNA, the CDR3 is TGTGCCAGCAGCTTCCGACTAGCGGGATCAGAGACCCAGTACTTC. Its translation: CASSFRLAGSETQYF.

This chain joins TRBV12-3 or TRBV12-4 and TRBJ1-2, with D perhaps matching TRBD1 (5 bases). This CDR3 is 11 amino acids long. V lost 5 bases and J lost 8, with 9 bases in between. CDR3 coding DNA: TGTGCCAGCAGTAGGGGTTGGGGCTACACCTTC. It translates to CASSRGWGYTF.

This clonotype was detected ten times or more. The rearrangement joins TRBV24-1 to TRBJ1-5; D gene unclear. The CDR3 extends over 12 amino acids. Germline V lookup: CDR1 KGHDR, CDR2 SFDVKD. Between the trimmed V and J ends, which lost 3 bases and 5 bases, there was a span of 4 bases. The CDR3 DNA follows: TGTGCCACCAGTGATCAGGATCAGCCCCAGCATTTT. As protein: CATSDQDQPQHF.

At least ten counts were recorded for this clonotype. This chain links TRBV25-1 with TRBJ1-4; D is undetermined. The germline gives CDR1 MGHDK, CDR2 SYGVNS. V lost 4 bases and J lost 3, with 6 bases in between. This CDR3 region has 13 residues. For the CDR3, the DNA is TGTGCCAGCAGTGTACAGTCTAATGAAAAACTGTTTTTT. Translation gives CASSVQSNEKLFF. Supplemented by reference TRBV25-1 and TRBJ1-4, the full variable domain reads EADIYQTPRYLVIGTGKKITLECSQTMGHDKMYWYQQDPGMELHLIHYSYGVNSTEKGDLSSESTVSRIRTEHFPLTLESARPSHTSQYLCASSVQSNEKLFFGSGTQLSVL.

This clonotype has a count of ten or more. The genes are TRBV7-9 and TRBJ1-1; 7 bases align to TRBD1. CDR1 and CDR2 (germline): SEHNR, FQNEAQ (reference sequence). The CDR3 is made up of 14 amino acids. J lost 3 bases, V lost 5 bases, and 6 bases had no gene match. As DNA, the CDR3 is TGTGCCAGCAGCCGGGGACAGTTCGACACTGAAGCTTTCTTT. Its protein is CASSRGQFDTEAFF.